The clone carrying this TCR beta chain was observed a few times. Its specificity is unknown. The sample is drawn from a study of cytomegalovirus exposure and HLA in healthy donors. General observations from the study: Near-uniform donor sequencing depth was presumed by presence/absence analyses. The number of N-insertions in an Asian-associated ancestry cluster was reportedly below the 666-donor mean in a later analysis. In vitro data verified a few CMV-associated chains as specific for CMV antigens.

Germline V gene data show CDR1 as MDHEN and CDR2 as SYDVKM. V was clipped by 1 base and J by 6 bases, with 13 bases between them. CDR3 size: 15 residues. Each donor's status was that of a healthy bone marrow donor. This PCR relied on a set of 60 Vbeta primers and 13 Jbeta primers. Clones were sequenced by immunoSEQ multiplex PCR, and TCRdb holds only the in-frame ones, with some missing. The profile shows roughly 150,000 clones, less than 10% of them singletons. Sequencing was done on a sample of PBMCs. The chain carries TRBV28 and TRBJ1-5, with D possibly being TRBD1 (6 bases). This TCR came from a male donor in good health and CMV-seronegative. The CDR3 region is CASSLSVGGAQPQHF. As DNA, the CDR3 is TGTGCCAGCAGTTTATCGGTGGGGGGGGCTCAGCCCCAGCATTTT.